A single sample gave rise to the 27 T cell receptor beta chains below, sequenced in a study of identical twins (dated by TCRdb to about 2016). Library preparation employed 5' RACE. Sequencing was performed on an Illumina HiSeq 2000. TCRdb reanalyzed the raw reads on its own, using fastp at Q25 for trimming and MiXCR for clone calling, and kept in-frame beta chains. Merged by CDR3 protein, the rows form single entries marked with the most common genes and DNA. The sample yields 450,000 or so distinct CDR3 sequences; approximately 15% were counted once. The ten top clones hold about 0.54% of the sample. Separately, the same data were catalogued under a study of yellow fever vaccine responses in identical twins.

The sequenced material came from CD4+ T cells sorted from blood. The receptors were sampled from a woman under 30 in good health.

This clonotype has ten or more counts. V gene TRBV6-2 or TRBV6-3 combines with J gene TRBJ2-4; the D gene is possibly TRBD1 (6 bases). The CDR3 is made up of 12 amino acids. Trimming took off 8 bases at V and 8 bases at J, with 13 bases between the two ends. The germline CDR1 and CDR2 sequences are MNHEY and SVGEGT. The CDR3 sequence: CASRQVEDIQYF. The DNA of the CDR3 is TGTGCCAGCCGACAGGTTGAAGACATTCAGTACTTC.

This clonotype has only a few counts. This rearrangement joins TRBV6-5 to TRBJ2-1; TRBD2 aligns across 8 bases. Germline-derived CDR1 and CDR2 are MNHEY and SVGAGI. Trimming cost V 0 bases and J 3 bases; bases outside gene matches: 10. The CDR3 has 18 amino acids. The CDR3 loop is CASSYSTRAGLVYNEQFF. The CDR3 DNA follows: TGTGCCAGCAGTTACTCGACTAGAGCGGGACTAGTCTACAATGAGCAGTTCTTC.

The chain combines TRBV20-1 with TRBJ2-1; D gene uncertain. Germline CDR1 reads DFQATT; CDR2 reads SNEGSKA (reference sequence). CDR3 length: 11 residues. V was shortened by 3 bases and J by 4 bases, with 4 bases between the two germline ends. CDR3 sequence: CSARPYNEQFF. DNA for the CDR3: TGCAGTGCTAGGCCATACAATGAGCAGTTCTTC.

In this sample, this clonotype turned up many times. CDR3 region: CSDLRTSGYNEQFF. The CDR3 coding sequence is TGCAGCGATCTTCGGACTAGCGGTTACAATGAGCAGTTCTTC. The chain combines TRBV29-1 with TRBJ2-1, with 10 bases aligning to TRBD2. This CDR3 contains 14 residues. Per the germline V gene, CDR1 is SQVTM and CDR2 is ANQGSEA. V lost 7 bases, J lost 4 bases, and 7 bases stayed unmatched.

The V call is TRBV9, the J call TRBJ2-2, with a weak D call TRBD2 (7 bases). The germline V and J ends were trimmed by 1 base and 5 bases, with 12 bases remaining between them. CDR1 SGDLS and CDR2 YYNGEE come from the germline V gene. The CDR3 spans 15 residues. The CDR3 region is CASSVPGGPTGELFF. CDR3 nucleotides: TGTGCCAGCAGCGTACCGGGGGGCCCTACCGGGGAGCTGTTTTTT. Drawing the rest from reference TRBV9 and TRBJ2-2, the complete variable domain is DSGVTQTPKHLITATGQRVTLRCSPRSGDLSVYWYQQSLDQGLQFLIQYYNGEERAKGNILERFSAQQFPDLHSELNLSSLELGDSALYFCASSVPGGPTGELFFGEGSRLTVL.

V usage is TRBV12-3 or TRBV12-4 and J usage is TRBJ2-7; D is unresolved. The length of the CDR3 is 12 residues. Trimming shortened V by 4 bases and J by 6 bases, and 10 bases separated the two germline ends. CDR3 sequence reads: CASSWVDGEQYF. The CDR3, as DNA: TGTGCCAGCAGTTGGGTGGACGGCGAGCAGTACTTC.

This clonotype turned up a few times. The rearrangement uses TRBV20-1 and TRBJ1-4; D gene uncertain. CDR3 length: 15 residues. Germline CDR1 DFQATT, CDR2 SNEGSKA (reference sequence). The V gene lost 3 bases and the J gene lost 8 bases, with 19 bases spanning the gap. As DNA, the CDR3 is TGCAGTGCTAGTCGGCAGACCCCAAGTAGGGAAAAACTGTTTTTT. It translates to CSASRQTPSREKLFF.

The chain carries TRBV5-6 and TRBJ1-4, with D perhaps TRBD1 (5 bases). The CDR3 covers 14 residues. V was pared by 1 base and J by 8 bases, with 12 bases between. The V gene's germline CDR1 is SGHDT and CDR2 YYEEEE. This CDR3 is CASSLFGKGEKLFF. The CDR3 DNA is TGTGCCAGCAGCTTGTTTGGAAAGGGGGAAAAACTGTTTTTT.

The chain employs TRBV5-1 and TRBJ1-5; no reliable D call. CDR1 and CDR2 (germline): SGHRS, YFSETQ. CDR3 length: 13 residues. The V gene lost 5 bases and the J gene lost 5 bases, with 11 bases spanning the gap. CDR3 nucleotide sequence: TGCGCCAGCAGGGTCGATCGCGATCAGCCCCAGCATTTT. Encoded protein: CASRVDRDQPQHF.

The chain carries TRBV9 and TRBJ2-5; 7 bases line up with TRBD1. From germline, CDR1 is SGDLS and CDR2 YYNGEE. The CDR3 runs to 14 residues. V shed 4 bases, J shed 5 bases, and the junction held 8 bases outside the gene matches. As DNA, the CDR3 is TGTGCCAGCAGCCAGACAGGGTATGGGGAGACCCAGTACTTC. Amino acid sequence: CASSQTGYGETQYF.

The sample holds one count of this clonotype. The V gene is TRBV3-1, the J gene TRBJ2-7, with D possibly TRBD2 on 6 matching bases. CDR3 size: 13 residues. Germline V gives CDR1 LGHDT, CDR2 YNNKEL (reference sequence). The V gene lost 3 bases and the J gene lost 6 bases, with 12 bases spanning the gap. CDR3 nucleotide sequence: TGTGCCAGCAGCCACCCTCGGGGGTCCGAGCAGTACTTC. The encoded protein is CASSHPRGSEQYF.

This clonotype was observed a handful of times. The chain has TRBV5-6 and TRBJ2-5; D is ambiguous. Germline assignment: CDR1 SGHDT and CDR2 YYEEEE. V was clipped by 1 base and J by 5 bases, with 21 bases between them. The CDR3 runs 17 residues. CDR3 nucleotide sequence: TGTGCCAGCAGCTTGTTAACTCGAGGCCCCGCGGCGGAGACCCAGTACTTC. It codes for CASSLLTRGPAAETQYF.

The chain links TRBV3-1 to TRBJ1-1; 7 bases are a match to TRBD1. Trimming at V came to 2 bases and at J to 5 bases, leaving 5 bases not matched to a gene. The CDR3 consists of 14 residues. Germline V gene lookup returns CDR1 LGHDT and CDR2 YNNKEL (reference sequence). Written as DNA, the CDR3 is TGTGCCAGCAGCCAAAGGGGGCGGTGGACTGAAGCTTTCTTT. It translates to CASSQRGRWTEAFF.

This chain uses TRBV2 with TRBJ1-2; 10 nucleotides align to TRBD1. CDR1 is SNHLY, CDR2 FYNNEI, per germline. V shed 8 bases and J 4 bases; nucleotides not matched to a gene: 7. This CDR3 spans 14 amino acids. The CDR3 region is CASLPGQGFYGYTF. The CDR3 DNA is TGTGCCAGCCTCCCGGGACAGGGGTTCTATGGCTACACCTTC.

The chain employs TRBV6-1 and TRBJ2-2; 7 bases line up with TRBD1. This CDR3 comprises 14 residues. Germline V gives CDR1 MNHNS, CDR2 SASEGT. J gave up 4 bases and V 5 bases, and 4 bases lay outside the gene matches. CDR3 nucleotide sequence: TGTGCCAGCAGTAAGGGACAGACCACCGGGGAGCTGTTTTTT. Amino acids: CASSKGQTTGELFF.

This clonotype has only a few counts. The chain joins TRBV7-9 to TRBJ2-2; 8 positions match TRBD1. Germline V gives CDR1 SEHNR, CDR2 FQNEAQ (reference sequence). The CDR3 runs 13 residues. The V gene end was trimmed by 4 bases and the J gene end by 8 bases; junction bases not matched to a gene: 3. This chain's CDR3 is CASSSDRVGELFF. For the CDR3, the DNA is TGTGCCAGCAGCTCGGACAGGGTTGGGGAGCTGTTTTTT.

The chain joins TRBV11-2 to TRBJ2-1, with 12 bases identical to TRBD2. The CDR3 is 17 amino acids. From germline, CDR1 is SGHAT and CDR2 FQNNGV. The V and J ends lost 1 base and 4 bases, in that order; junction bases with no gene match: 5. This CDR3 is CASSLGLAGALYNEQFF. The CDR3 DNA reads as TGTGCCAGCAGCTTAGGACTAGCGGGGGCCCTATACAATGAGCAGTTCTTC.

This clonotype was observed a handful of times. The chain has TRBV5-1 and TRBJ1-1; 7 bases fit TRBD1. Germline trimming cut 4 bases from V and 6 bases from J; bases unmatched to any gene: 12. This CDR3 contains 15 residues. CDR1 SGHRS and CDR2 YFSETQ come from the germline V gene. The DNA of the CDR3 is TGCGCCAGCAGCAAGGACCCAGGGGGTTTGGCTGAAGCTTTCTTT. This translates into CASSKDPGGLAEAFF.

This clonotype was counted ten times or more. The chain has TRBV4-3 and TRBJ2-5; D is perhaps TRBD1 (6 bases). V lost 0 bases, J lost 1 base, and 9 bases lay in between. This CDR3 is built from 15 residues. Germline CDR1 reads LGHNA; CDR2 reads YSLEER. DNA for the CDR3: TGCGCCAGCAGCCAAGAAGGGGGACCCCAAGAGACCCAGTACTTC. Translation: CASSQEGGPQETQYF.

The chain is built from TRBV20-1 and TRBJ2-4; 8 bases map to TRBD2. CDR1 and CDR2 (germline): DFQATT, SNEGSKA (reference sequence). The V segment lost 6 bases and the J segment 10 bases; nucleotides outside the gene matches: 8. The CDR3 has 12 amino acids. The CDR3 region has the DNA TGCAGTGCGAGTATAGCGGGAACTATTCAGTACTTC. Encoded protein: CSASIAGTIQYF.

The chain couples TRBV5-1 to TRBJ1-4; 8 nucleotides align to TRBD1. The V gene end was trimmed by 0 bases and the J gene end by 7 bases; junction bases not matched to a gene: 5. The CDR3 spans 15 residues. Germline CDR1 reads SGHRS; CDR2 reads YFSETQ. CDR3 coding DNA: TGCGCCAGCAGCTTGGCCCGGACAGGGTCTGAAAAACTGTTTTTT. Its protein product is CASSLARTGSEKLFF.

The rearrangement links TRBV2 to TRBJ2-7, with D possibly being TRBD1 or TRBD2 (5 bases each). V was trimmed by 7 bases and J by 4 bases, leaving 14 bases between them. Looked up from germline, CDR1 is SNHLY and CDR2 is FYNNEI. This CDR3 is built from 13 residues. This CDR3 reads CASTRDGTYEQYF. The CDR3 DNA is TGTGCCAGCACTAGGGACGGCACGTACGAGCAGTACTTC.

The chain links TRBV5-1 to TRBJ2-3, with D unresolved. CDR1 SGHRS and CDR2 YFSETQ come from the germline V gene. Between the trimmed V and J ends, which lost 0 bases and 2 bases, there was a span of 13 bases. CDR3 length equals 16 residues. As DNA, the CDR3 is TGCGCCAGCAGCTTGGGGAACATTCGCTCCACAGATACGCAGTATTTT. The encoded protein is CASSLGNIRSTDTQYF.

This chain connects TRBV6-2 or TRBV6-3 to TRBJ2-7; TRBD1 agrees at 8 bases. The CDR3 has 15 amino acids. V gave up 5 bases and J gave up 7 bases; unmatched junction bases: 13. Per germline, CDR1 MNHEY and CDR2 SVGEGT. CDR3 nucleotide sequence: TGTGCCAGCAGTCACGACAGGGGTCGCGCCATGGAGCAGTACTTC. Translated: CASSHDRGRAMEQYF.

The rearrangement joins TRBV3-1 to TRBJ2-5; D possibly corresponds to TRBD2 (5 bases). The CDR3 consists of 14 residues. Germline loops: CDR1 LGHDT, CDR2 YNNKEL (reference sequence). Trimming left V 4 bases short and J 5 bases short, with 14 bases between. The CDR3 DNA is TGTGCCAGCAGCCCCCGCAGGCGAGGGGAGACCCAGTACTTC. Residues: CASSPRRRGETQYF.

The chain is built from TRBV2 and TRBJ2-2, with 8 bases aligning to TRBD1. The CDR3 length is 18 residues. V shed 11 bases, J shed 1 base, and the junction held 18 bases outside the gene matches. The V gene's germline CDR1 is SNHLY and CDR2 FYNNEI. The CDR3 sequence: CALSFRGGRGRNTGELFF. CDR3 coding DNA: TGTGCCCTCAGTTTCCGTGGGGGCAGGGGGCGGAACACCGGGGAGCTGTTTTTT.

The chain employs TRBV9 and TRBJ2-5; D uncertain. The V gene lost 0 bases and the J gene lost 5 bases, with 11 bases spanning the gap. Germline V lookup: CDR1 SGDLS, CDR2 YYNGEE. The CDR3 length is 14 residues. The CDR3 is CASSVGLVGETQYF. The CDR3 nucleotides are TGTGCCAGCAGCGTAGGTCTAGTGGGGGAGACCCAGTACTTC. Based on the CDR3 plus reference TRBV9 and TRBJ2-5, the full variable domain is DSGVTQTPKHLITATGQRVTLRCSPRSGDLSVYWYQQSLDQGLQFLIQYYNGEERAKGNILERFSAQQFPDLHSELNLSSLELGDSALYFCASSVGLVGETQYFGPGTRLLVL.